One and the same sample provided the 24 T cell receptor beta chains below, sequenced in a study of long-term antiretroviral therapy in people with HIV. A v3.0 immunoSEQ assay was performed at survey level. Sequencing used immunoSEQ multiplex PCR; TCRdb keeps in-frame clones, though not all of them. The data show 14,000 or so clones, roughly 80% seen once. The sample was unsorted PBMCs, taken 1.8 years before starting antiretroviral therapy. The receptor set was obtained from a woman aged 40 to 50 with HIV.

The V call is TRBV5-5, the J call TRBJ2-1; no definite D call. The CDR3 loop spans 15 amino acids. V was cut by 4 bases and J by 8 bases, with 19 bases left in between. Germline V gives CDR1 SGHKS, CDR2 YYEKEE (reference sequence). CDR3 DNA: TGTGCCAGCAGCCTACTTGACGGTATGACGGATGAGCAGTTCTTC. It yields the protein CASSLLDGMTDEQFF.

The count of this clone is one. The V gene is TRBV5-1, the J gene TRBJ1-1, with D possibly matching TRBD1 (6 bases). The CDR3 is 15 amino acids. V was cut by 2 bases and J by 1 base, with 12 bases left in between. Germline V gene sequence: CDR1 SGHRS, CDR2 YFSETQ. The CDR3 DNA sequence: TGCGCCAGCAGCTTACCGGGACAACCGAACACTGAAGCTTTCTTT. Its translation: CASSLPGQPNTEAFF.

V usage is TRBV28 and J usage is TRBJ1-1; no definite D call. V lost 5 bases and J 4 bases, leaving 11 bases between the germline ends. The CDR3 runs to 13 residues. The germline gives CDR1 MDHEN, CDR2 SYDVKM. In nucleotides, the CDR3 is TGTGCCAGCAGTCTCGACGTACCCACTGAAGCTTTCTTT. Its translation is CASSLDVPTEAFF.

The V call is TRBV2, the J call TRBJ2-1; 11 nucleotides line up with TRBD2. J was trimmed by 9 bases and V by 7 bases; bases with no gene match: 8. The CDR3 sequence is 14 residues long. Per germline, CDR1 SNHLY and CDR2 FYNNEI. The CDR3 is CASITSGRPLEQFF. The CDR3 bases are TGTGCCAGCATTACTAGCGGGAGACCCCTTGAGCAGTTCTTC.

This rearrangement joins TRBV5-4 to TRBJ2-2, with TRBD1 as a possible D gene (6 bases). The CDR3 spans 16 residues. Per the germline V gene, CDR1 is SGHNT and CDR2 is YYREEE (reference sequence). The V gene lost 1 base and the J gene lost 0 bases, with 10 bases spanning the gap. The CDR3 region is CASSLPGTTNTGELFF. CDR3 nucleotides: TGTGCCAGCAGCTTGCCCGGGACAACGAACACCGGGGAGCTGTTTTTT.

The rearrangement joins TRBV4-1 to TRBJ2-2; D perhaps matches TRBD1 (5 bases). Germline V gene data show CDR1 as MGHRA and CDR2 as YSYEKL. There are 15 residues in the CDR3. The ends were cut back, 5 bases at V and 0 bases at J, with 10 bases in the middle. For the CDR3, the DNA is TGCGCCAGCAGCTTACAGGCAGCGAACACCGGGGAGCTGTTTTTT. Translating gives CASSLQAANTGELFF.

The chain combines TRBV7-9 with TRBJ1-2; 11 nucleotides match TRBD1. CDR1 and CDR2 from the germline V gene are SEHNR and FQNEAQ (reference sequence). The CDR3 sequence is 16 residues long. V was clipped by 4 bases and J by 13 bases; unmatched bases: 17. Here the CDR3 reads CASSYKNTGQGVEGTF. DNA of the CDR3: TGTGCCAGCAGCTACAAAAATACGGGACAGGGGGTTGAAGGCACCTTC.

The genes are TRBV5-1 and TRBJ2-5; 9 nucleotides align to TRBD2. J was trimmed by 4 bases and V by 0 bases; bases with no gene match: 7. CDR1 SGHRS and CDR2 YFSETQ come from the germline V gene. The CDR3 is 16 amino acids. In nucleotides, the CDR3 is TGCGCCAGCAGCTTGGGAAGGACTAGCGAATTAGAGACCCAGTACTTC. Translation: CASSLGRTSELETQYF.

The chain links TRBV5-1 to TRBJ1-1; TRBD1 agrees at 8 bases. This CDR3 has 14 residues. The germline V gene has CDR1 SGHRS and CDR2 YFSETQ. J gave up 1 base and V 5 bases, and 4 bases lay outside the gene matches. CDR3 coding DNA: TGCGCCAGCAGGCACGGACAGGGGAACACTGAAGCTTTCTTT. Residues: CASRHGQGNTEAFF.

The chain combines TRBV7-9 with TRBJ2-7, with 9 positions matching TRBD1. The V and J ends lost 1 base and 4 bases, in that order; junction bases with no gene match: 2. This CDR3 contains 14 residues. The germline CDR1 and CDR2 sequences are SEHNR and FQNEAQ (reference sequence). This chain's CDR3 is CASSLGTGVYEQYF. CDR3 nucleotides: TGTGCCAGCAGCTTAGGGACAGGGGTATACGAGCAGTACTTC.

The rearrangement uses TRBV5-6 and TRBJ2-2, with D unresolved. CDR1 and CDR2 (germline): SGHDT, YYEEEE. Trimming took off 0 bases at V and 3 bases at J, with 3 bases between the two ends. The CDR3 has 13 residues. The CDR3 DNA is TGTGCCAGCAGCTTGGATGACACCGGGGAGCTGTTTTTT. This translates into CASSLDDTGELFF. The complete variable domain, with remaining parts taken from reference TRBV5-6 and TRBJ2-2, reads DAGVTQSPTHLIKTRGQQVTLRCSPKSGHDTVSWYQQALGQGPQFIFQYYEEEERQRGNFPDRFSGHQFPNYSSELNVNALLLGDSALYLCASSLDDTGELFFGEGSRLTVL.

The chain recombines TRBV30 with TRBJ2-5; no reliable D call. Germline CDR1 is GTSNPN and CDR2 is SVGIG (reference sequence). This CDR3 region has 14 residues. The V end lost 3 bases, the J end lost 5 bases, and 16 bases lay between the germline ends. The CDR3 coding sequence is TGTGCCTGGAGGGTAGGACGGGTACAGGAGACCCAGTACTTC. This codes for CAWRVGRVQETQYF.

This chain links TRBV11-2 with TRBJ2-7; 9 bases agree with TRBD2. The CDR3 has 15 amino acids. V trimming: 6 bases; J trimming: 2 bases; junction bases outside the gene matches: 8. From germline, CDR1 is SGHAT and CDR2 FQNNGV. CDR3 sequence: CASSYRLADTYEQYF. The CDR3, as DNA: TGTGCCAGCAGTTACCGACTAGCGGATACCTACGAGCAGTACTTC.

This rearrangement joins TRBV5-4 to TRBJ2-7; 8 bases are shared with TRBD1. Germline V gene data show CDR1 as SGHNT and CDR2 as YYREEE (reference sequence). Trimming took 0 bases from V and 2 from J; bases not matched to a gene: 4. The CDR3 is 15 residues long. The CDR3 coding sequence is TGTGCCAGCAGCTTGGCCGGACAGGGCACCTACGAGCAGTACTTC. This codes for CASSLAGQGTYEQYF. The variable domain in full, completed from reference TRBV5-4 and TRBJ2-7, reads ETGVTQSPTHLIKTRGQQVTLRCSSQSGHNTVSWYQQALGQGPQFIFQYYREEENGRGNFPPRFSGLQFPNYSSELNVNALELDDSALYLCASSLAGQGTYEQYFGPGTRLTVT.

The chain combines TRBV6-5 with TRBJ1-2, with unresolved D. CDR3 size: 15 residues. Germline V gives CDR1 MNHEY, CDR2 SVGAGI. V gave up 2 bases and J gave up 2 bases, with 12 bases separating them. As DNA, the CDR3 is TGTGCCAGCAGTTACGCGGGGAGGGAGAACTATGGCTACACCTTC. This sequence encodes CASSYAGRENYGYTF.

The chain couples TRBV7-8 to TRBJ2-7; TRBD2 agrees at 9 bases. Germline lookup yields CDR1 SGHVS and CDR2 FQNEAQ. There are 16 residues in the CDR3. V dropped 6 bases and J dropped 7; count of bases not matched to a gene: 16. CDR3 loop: CASRPPPGLATEEQYF. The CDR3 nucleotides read TGTGCCAGCAGGCCACCTCCGGGACTAGCAACGGAAGAGCAGTACTTC.

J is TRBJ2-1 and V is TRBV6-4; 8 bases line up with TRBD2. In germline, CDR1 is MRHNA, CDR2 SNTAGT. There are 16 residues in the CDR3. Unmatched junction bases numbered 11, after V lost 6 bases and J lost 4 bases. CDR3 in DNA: TGTGCCAGCAGAAACCCGGGACTAGACACTTACAATGAGCAGTTCTTC. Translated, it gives CASRNPGLDTYNEQFF.

CDR3 DNA: TGCGCCAGCAGCCAAGATTCGGGCTACGAGCAGTACTTC. Translated: CASSQDSGYEQYF. V and J are TRBV4-1 and TRBJ2-7; no reliable D call. Trimming stripped 0 bases from V and 3 bases from J, with 6 bases between. The CDR3 runs 13 residues. The germline V gene encodes CDR1 MGHRA and CDR2 YSYEKL.

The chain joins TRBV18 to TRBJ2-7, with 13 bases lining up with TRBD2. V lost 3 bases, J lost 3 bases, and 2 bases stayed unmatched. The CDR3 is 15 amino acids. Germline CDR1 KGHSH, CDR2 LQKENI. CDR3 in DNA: TGTGCCAGCTCACCCGGGACTAGCGGGAACTACGAGCAGTACTTC. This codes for CASSPGTSGNYEQYF.

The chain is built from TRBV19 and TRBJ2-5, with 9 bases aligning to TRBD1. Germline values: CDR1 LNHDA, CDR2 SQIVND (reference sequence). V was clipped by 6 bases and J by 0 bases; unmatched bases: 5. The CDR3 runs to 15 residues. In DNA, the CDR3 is TGTGCCAGTAGGTACGGGACAGGGAACCAAGAGACCCAGTACTTC. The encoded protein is CASRYGTGNQETQYF.

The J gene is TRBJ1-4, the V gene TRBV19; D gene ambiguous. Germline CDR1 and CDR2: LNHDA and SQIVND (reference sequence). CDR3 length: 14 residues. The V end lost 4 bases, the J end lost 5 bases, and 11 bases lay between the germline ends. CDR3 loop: CASSRPAENEKLFF. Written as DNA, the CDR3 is TGTGCCAGTAGTAGGCCGGCGGAAAATGAAAAACTGTTTTTT.

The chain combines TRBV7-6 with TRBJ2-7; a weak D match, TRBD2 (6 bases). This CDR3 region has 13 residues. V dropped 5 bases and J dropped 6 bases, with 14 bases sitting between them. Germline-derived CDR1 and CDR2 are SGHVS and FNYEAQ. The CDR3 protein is CASSATSGGEQYF. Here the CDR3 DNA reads TGTGCCAGCAGCGCGACTAGTGGGGGCGAGCAGTACTTC.

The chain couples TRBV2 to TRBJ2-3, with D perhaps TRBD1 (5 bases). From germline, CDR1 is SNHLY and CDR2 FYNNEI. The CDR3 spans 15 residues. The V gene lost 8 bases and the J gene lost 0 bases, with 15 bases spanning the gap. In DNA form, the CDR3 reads TGTGCCAGCTCATTGGCAGGGTTTAGCACAGATACGCAGTATTTT. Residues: CASSLAGFSTDTQYF.

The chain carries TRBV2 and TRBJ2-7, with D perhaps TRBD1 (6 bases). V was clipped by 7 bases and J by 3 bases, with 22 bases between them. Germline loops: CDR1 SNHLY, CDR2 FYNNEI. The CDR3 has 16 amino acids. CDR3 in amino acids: CASTVSRTEELYEQYF. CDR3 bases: TGTGCCAGCACAGTATCAAGGACAGAGGAACTCTACGAGCAGTACTTC.